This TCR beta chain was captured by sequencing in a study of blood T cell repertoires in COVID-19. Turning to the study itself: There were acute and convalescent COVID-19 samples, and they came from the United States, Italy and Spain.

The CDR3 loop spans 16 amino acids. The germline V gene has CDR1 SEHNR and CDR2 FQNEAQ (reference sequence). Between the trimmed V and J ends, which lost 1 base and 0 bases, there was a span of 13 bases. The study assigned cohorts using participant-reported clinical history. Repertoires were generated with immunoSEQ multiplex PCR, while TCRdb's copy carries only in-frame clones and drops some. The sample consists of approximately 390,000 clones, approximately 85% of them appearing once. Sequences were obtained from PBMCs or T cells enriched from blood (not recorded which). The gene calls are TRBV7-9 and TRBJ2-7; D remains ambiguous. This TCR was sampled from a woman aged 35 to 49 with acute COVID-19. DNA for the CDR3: TGTGCCAGCAGCTTAGGTGGTAGAGTAATCTCCTACGAGCAGTACTTC. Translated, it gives CASSLGGRVISYEQYF. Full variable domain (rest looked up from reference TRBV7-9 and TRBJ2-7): DTGVSQNPRHKITKRGQNVTFRCDPISEHNRLYWYRQTLGQGPEFLTYFQNEAQLEKSRLLSDRFSAERPKGSFSTLEIQRTEQGDSAMYLCASSLGGRVISYEQYFGPGTRLTVT.